These 5 T cell receptor beta chains originate from one sample sequenced in a study of CD8 T cells in ankylosing spondylitis. Study-wide results and caveats: Among TCR beta sequences, a motif of several highly homologous variants appeared characteristic of ankylosing spondylitis blood.

TCRdb redid the calling of the 5' RACE reads with MiXCR, one entry per CDR3 protein. The sample has about 450,000 distinct CDR3 sequences; around 26% are singletons. The antigens of these receptors remain unknown. The sample was blood, either unsorted or a sorted T cell fraction (not recorded which). These receptor sequences come from a male donor with ankylosing spondylitis.

This clonotype was detected only a few times. The chain joins TRBV11-2 to TRBJ2-2, with 8 bases identical to TRBD2. The ends lost 0 bases at V and 3 bases at J; junction bases unmatched: 6. In germline, CDR1 is SGHAT, CDR2 FQNNGV. CDR3 size: 17 residues. Written as DNA, the CDR3 is TGTGCCAGCAGCTTAGAGACTAGCGCGATTTACACCGGGGAGCTGTTTTTT. The encoded protein is CASSLETSAIYTGELFF.

The chain has TRBV20-1 and TRBJ2-1; TRBD2 aligns across 7 bases. V trimming: 6 bases; J trimming: 3 bases; junction bases outside the gene matches: 11. Germline loops: CDR1 DFQATT, CDR2 SNEGSKA (reference sequence). This CDR3 comprises 15 residues. CDR3 sequence reads: CSARELAVRYNEQFF. DNA for the CDR3: TGCAGTGCCAGGGAGCTAGCGGTACGCTACAATGAGCAGTTCTTC.

V usage is TRBV5-1 and J usage is TRBJ1-2; D is unclear. Trimming removed 2 bases from V and 3 bases from J, with 8 bases in between. Germline CDR1 and CDR2: SGHRS and YFSETQ. The CDR3 covers 13 residues. CDR3 in amino acids: CASSFSEHYGYTF. In nucleotides, the CDR3 is TGCGCCAGCAGCTTCTCCGAGCACTATGGCTACACCTTC.

A few counts support this clonotype. The J gene is TRBJ1-3, the V gene TRBV12-3 or TRBV12-4; D is unclear. The CDR3 spans 16 residues. Trimming shortened V by 2 bases and J by 4 bases, and 15 bases separated the two germline ends. The CDR3 DNA follows: TGTGCCAGCAGTTTACCACATCAGTCTCTAGGAAACACCATATATTTT. It codes for CASSLPHQSLGNTIYF.

This clonotype has only a few counts. The V gene is TRBV4-1, the J gene TRBJ1-2, with D unclear. Trimming took off 3 bases at V and 2 bases at J, with 13 bases between the two ends. The CDR3 length is 15 residues. Germline CDR1 MGHRA, CDR2 YSYEKL. The CDR3 reads CASSQEPGPNYGYTF. CDR3 bases: TGCGCCAGCAGCCAGGAACCGGGCCCCAACTATGGCTACACCTTC.